The rows below give T cell receptor beta chains drawn from one sample of a study of cytomegalovirus exposure and HLA in healthy donors. TCRdb keeps only in-frame clones here, not all; method: immunoSEQ multiplex PCR. Of 200,000 or so clones listed, 70% to 85% are singletons. The source material was PBMCs. Source of these receptors: a man aged 50-59 years in good health and CMV-seronegative. CDR3s include the opening cysteine and the closing phenylalanine or tryptophan. The order of the fields is V gene, J gene, CDR3 protein.

>TRBV28|TRBJ2-2
CASSLPGAGELFF
>TRBV2|.
CASQREGGQPQYF
>TRBV2|TRBJ2-1
CASRATGGAYNEQFF
>TRBV30|TRBJ1-1
CACNRNLNTEAFF
>TRBV9|TRBJ2-3
CASSTRTSGRTDTQYF
>TRBV30|TRBJ2-3
CAWEAGGVSDTQYF
>TRBV5-6|TRBJ2-7
CASSLGGVYEQYF
>TRBV5-1|TRBJ2-1
CASSFLAGGPGNEQFF
>TRBV11-2|TRBJ1-2
CASSSGEDRPPFYGYTF
>TRBV21-1|TRBJ2-7
CATIDRQTYEQYF
>TRBV13|TRBJ1-4
CASRATIRTETTNEKLFF
>TRBV7-3|TRBJ2-2
CASSGQSGSLTGELFF
>TRBV2|TRBJ2-1
CASGGLAVGNNEQFF
>TRBV27|TRBJ1-5
CASSGGQGLNQPQHF
>TRBV7-9|TRBJ2-1
CASSPRAPYNEQFF
>TRBV7-7|TRBJ2-3
CASSLTSGVTDTQYF
>TRBV7-9|TRBJ1-1
CASSQVGTANTEAFF
>TRBV7-9|TRBJ1-2
CASSRFWDRGNVGYTF